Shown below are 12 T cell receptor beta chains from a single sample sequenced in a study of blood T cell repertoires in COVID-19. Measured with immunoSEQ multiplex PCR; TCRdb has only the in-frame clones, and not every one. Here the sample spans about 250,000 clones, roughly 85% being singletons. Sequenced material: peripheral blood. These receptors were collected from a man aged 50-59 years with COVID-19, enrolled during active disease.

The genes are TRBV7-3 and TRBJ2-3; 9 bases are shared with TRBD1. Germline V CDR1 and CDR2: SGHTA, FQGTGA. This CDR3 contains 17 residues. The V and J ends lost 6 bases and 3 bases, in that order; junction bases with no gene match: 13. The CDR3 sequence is CASRPIPGQGCTDTQYF. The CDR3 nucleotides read TGTGCCAGCAGACCTATTCCGGGACAGGGATGTACAGATACGCAGTATTTT.

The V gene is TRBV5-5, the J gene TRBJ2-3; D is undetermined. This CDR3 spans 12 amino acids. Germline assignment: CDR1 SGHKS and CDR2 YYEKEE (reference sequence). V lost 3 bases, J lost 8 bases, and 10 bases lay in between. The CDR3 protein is CASSSDDFTQYF. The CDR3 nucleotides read TGTGCCAGCAGCTCCGACGACTTTACGCAGTATTTT. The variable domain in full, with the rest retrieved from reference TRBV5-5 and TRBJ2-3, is DAGVTQSPTHLIKTRGQQVTLRCSPISGHKSVSWYQQVLGQGPQFIFQYYEKEERGRGNFPDRFSARQFPNYSSELNVNALLLGDSALYLCASSSDDFTQYFGPGTRLTVL.

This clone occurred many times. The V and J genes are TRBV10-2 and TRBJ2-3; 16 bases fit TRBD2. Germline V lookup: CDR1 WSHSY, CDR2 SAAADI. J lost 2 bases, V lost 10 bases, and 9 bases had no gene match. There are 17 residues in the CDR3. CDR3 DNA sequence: TGCGCCACCACGGGACTAGCGGGGGGGGGACCCACAGATACGCAGTATTTT. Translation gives CATTGLAGGGPTDTQYF.

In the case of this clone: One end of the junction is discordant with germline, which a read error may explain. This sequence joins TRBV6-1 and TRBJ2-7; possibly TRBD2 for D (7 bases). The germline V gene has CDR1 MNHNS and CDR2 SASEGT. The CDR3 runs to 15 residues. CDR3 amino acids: CASSEGGGPPYEQYF. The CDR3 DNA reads TGTGCCAGCAGCGAAGGGGGAGGGCCACCCTACGAGCAGTACTTC.

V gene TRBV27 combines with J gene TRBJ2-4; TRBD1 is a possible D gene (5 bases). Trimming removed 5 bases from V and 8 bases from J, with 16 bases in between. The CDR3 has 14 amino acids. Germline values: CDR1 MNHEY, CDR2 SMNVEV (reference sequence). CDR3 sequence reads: CASSPNGGAYIQYF. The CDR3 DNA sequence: TGTGCCAGCAGTCCAAACGGTGGGGCCTACATTCAGTACTTC.

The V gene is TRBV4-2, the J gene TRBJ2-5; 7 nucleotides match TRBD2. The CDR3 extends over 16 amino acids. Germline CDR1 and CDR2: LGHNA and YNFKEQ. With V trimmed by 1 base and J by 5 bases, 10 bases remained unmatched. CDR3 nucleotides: TGTGCCAGCAGCCAAGTTGGGGGGGTGACGGGTGAGACCCAGTACTTC. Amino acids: CASSQVGGVTGETQYF.

Here the CDR3 reads CASSEAGQSRLFF. In DNA form, the CDR3 reads TGTGCCAGCAGTGAAGCTGGACAGTCTCGTCTGTTTTTT. The gene calls are TRBV6-1 and TRBJ1-4, with D perhaps matching TRBD1 (6 bases). CDR1 MNHNS and CDR2 SASEGT come from the germline V gene. V lost 0 bases and J lost 14, with 13 bases in between. CDR3 length equals 13 residues.

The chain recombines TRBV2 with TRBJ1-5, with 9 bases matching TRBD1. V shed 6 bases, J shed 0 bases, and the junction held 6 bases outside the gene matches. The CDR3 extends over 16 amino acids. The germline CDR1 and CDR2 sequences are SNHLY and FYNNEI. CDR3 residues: CASSEGDRASNQPQHF. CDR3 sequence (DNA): TGTGCCAGCAGCGAGGGGGACAGGGCTAGCAATCAGCCCCAGCATTTT.

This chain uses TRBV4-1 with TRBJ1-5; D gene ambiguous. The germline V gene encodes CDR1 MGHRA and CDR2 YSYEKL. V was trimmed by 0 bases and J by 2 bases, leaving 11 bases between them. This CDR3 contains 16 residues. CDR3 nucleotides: TGCGCCAGCAGCCAAGACGGAGGTTTGGGCAATCAGCCCCAGCATTTT. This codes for CASSQDGGLGNQPQHF.

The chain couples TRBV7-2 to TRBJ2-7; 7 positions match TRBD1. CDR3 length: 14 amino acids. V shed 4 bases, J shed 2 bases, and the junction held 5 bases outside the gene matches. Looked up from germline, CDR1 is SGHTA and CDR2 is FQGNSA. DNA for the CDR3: TGTGCCAGCAGCTCGGGACAGCTAGCCTACGAGCAGTACTTC. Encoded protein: CASSSGQLAYEQYF.

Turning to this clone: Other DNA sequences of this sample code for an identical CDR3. The CDR3 DNA is TGTGCCAGCAGCGTAGGTCCTTCGAGCGGGGGGCTGGAGACCCAGTACTTC. Translating it yields CASSVGPSSGGLETQYF. V usage is TRBV9 and J usage is TRBJ2-5; 9 nucleotides align to TRBD2. The CDR3 loop spans 17 amino acids. With V trimmed by 0 bases and J by 5 bases, 11 bases remained unmatched. From germline, CDR1 is SGDLS and CDR2 YYNGEE.

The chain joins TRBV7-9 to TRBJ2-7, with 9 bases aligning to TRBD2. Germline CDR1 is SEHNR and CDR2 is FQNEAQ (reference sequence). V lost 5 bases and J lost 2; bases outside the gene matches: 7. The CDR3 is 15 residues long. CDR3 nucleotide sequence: TGTGCCAGCAGCCTTAGCGGGGGCGATCCCTACGAGCAGTACTTC. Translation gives CASSLSGGDPYEQYF.